The 25 T cell receptor beta chains in this list originate from one sample, sequenced in a study of PD-1 blockade in classical Hodgkin lymphoma. Some clones are missing from TCRdb's copy, which holds only in-frame ones; the method was immunoSEQ multiplex PCR. Here the sample spans about 50,000 clones, about three quarters being singletons. After autologous stem cell transplantation all patients relapsed, and prior brentuximab vedotin exposure differed between cohorts. Sequenced here: peripheral blood mononuclear cells (PBMCs), sampled at baseline. The receptors shown here come from a human donor with classical Hodgkin lymphoma.

The chain is built from TRBV30 and TRBJ2-2; D may be TRBD1 (5 bases). Trimming shortened V by 5 bases and J by 0 bases, and 7 bases separated the two germline ends. Germline V gives CDR1 GTSNPN, CDR2 SVGIG (reference sequence). This CDR3 is 13 amino acids long. The CDR3 bases are TGTGCCTGGGACAGCTCGAACACCGGGGAGCTGTTTTTT. Translated, it gives CAWDSSNTGELFF.

The chain links TRBV19 to TRBJ2-7; 7 bases agree with TRBD1. The V gene end was trimmed by 0 bases and the J gene end by 3 bases; junction bases not matched to a gene: 2. Per the germline V gene, CDR1 is LNHDA and CDR2 is SQIVND (reference sequence). The CDR3 is 14 residues long. CDR3 protein: CASSIDWDSYEQYF. The CDR3 DNA is TGTGCCAGTAGTATAGACTGGGACAGCTACGAGCAGTACTTC. Looking up the rest from reference TRBV19 and TRBJ2-7 gives the full variable domain: DGGITQSPKYLFRKEGQNVTLSCEQNLNHDAMYWYRQDPGQGLRLIYYSQIVNDFQKGDIAEGYSVSREKKESFPLTVTSAQKNPTAFYLCASSIDWDSYEQYFGPGTRLTVT.

J is TRBJ2-4 and V is TRBV27, with 9 positions matching TRBD1. After removal of 6 bases from V and 0 bases from J, the junction contained 15 bases not matched to a gene. The CDR3 is 19 amino acids. Germline CDR1 MNHEY, CDR2 SMNVEV (reference sequence). CDR3 protein: CASSPFSGTGSVAKNIQYF. In DNA form, the CDR3 reads TGTGCCAGCAGCCCATTCTCCGGGACAGGGAGTGTAGCCAAAAACATTCAGTACTTC.

This clone has only a few counts. V is TRBV19 and J is TRBJ2-3; D is undetermined. The V gene lost 5 bases and the J gene lost 2 bases, with 14 bases spanning the gap. The CDR3 contains 15 residues. Germline lookup yields CDR1 LNHDA and CDR2 SQIVND (reference sequence). This chain's CDR3 is CASSSETGVTDTQYF. CDR3 nucleotide sequence: TGTGCCAGTAGTTCGGAAACTGGCGTCACAGATACGCAGTATTTT.

A few counts support this clone. The gene calls are TRBV12-5 and TRBJ1-2; D gene uncertain. Trimming cost V 3 bases and J 8 bases, with 10 bases left between them. CDR3 length: 12 amino acids. Germline V CDR1 and CDR2: LGHNT, FRNRAP. CDR3 in DNA: TGTGCTAGTGGTTTCGTCTGGGGAGGCTACACCTTC. It specifies CASGFVWGGYTF.

The chain recombines TRBV5-5 with TRBJ1-1, with D possibly matching TRBD1 (6 bases). Trimming stripped 5 bases from V and 4 bases from J, with 15 bases between. Germline V gene lookup returns CDR1 SGHKS and CDR2 YYEKEE (reference sequence). This CDR3 has 14 residues. The CDR3 DNA sequence: TGTGCCAGCAGGTTTGGGGGCGAGGGCACTGAAGCTTTCTTT. Protein product: CASRFGGEGTEAFF. Complete variable domain (other parts from reference TRBV5-5 and TRBJ1-1): DAGVTQSPTHLIKTRGQQVTLRCSPISGHKSVSWYQQVLGQGPQFIFQYYEKEERGRGNFPDRFSARQFPNYSSELNVNALLLGDSALYLCASRFGGEGTEAFFGQGTRLTVV.

The chain carries TRBV30 and TRBJ2-4; D gene ambiguous. The V gene lost 4 bases and the J gene lost 10 bases, with 17 bases spanning the gap. The CDR3 consists of 13 residues. The germline CDR1 and CDR2 sequences are GTSNPN and SVGIG (reference sequence). CDR3: CAWNTAGEWIQYF. CDR3 DNA: TGTGCCTGGAACACCGCCGGAGAGTGGATTCAGTACTTC.

This clone has just a few counts. The chain recombines TRBV25-1 with TRBJ2-7; 8 bases line up with TRBD2. From germline, CDR1 is MGHDK and CDR2 SYGVNS. Trimming at V came to 7 bases and at J to 3 bases, leaving 8 bases not matched to a gene. The length of the CDR3 is 14 residues. CDR3 DNA: TGTGCCAGCACGGGGGGGGGCCCTGACTACGAGCAGTACTTC. Residues: CASTGGGPDYEQYF.

The V and J genes are TRBV25-1 and TRBJ1-6; 7 positions agree with TRBD1. The CDR3 contains 14 residues. Per the germline V gene, CDR1 is MGHDK and CDR2 is SYGVNS. J gave up 6 bases and V 4 bases, and 3 bases lay outside the gene matches. CDR3 residues: CASSVGTANSPLHF. The DNA of the CDR3 is TGTGCCAGCAGTGTCGGGACAGCTAATTCACCCCTCCACTTT.

This chain joins TRBV5-1 and TRBJ2-3; D unclear. This CDR3 comprises 13 residues. Per germline, CDR1 SGHRS and CDR2 YFSETQ. Trimming left V 4 bases short and J 0 bases short, with 6 bases between. CDR3 in DNA: TGCGCCAGCAGCCCTACTAGCACAGATACGCAGTATTTT. Amino acid sequence: CASSPTSTDTQYF.

This clone was counted only a few times. The CDR3 DNA sequence: TGTGCCAGCAGTTACGGCACCAACACTGAAGCTTTCTTT. Translated: CASSYGTNTEAFF. The gene calls are TRBV6-6 and TRBJ1-1; unclear D gene. The V end lost 2 bases, the J end lost 2 bases, and 6 bases lay between the germline ends. From germline, CDR1 is MNHNY and CDR2 SVGAGI (reference sequence). The CDR3 length is 13 residues.

J is TRBJ2-7 and V is TRBV10-2, with a weak D call TRBD2 (6 bases). Germline V lookup: CDR1 WSHSY, CDR2 SAAADI. The CDR3 covers 14 residues. Deletions cut 5 bases from V and 0 bases from J, with 11 bases between. The CDR3 protein is CASSYGGTSYEQYF. The CDR3 DNA reads TGCGCCAGCAGTTACGGGGGTACCTCCTACGAGCAGTACTTC.

There are a few counts of this clone. This sequence joins TRBV30 and TRBJ1-2; TRBD1 aligns across 9 bases. Germline values: CDR1 GTSNPN, CDR2 SVGIG (reference sequence). The CDR3 loop spans 13 amino acids. V was clipped by 3 bases and J by 3 bases; unmatched bases: 2. CDR3 sequence reads: CAWRGQGDYGYTF. For the CDR3, the DNA is TGTGCCTGGAGGGGACAGGGAGACTATGGCTACACCTTC.

The V gene is TRBV2, the J gene TRBJ1-5; D gene unclear. The CDR3 totals 16 residues. Germline assignment: CDR1 SNHLY and CDR2 FYNNEI. V lost 3 bases and J lost 6, with 18 bases in between. This CDR3 reads CASSDRKETLGQPQHF. CDR3 bases: TGTGCCAGCAGTGATAGAAAGGAAACTCTAGGTCAGCCCCAGCATTTT.

The chain has TRBV11-3 and TRBJ2-1, with 8 positions matching TRBD2. Germline V lookup: CDR1 SGHNT, CDR2 YENEEA. This CDR3 has 17 residues. Germline trimming cut 0 bases from V and 6 bases from J; bases unmatched to any gene: 10. The CDR3 bases are TGTGCCAGCAGCTTAGATCGCAGCGGGAGCCCTACCAATGAGCAGTTCTTC. It is translated as CASSLDRSGSPTNEQFF. The full variable domain, with the rest looked up from reference TRBV11-3 and TRBJ2-1, is EAGVVQSPRYKIIEKKQPVAFWCNPISGHNTLYWYLQNLGQGPELLIRYENEEAVDDSQLPKDRFSAERLKGVDSTLKIQPAELGDSAVYLCASSLDRSGSPTNEQFFGPGTRLTVL.

The sample holds a few counts of this clone. The V gene is TRBV19, the J gene TRBJ2-4; D is perhaps TRBD1 (6 bases). This CDR3 has 13 residues. The germline CDR1 and CDR2 sequences are LNHDA and SQIVND (reference sequence). The V and J ends lost 5 bases and 8 bases respectively, with 13 bases between them. CDR3 in DNA: TGTGCCAGTAGTCTCGTCGAGGGGGACATTCAGTACTTC. Its translation: CASSLVEGDIQYF. Full variable domain (remainder filled in from reference TRBV19 and TRBJ2-4): DGGITQSPKYLFRKEGQNVTLSCEQNLNHDAMYWYRQDPGQGLRLIYYSQIVNDFQKGDIAEGYSVSREKKESFPLTVTSAQKNPTAFYLCASSLVEGDIQYFGAGTRLSVL.

The V gene is TRBV5-5, the J gene TRBJ2-6; D is ambiguous. Germline CDR1 SGHKS, CDR2 YYEKEE (reference sequence). The V and J ends lost 3 bases and 1 base respectively, with 8 bases between them. The CDR3 consists of 15 residues. The CDR3 DNA follows: TGTGCCAGCAGCTCCTCAGGATCTGGGGCCAACGTCCTGACTTTC. It is translated as CASSSSGSGANVLTF. The whole variable domain, remainder taken from reference TRBV5-5 and TRBJ2-6, is DAGVTQSPTHLIKTRGQQVTLRCSPISGHKSVSWYQQVLGQGPQFIFQYYEKEERGRGNFPDRFSARQFPNYSSELNVNALLLGDSALYLCASSSSGSGANVLTFGAGSRLTVL.

This clone was detected a few times. V and J are TRBV5-1 and TRBJ1-2, with 7 bases that match TRBD1. CDR3 length: 13 amino acids. V was pared by 4 bases and J by 4 bases, with 4 bases of the junction left unmatched. Germline loops: CDR1 SGHRS, CDR2 YFSETQ. The CDR3 reads CASSAWDSYGYTF. The CDR3 region has the DNA TGCGCCAGCAGCGCCTGGGACAGCTATGGCTACACCTTC. Based on the CDR3 plus reference TRBV5-1 and TRBJ1-2, the full variable domain is KAGVTQTPRYLIKTRGQQVTLSCSPISGHRSVSWYQQTPGQGLQFLFEYFSETQRNKGNFPGRFSGRQFSNSRSEMNVSTLELGDSALYLCASSAWDSYGYTFGSGTRLTVV.

The chain combines TRBV5-1 with TRBJ2-3, with unresolved D. With 0 bases removed from V and 2 bases from J, the gap between germline ends came to 7 bases. The V gene's germline CDR1 is SGHRS and CDR2 YFSETQ. The CDR3 has 14 amino acids. This CDR3 reads CASSLGAFTDTQYF. CDR3 sequence (DNA): TGCGCCAGCAGCTTGGGGGCCTTCACAGATACGCAGTATTTT.

The chain carries TRBV2 and TRBJ1-2, with D possibly being TRBD1 (5 bases). The V gene's germline CDR1 is SNHLY and CDR2 FYNNEI. The CDR3 extends over 12 amino acids. V was clipped by 7 bases and J by 8 bases, with 14 bases between them. The DNA of the CDR3 is TGTGCCAGCACCCAAATGGGGGACGGCTACACCTTC. Translating it yields CASTQMGDGYTF.

This clone was detected only a few times. This chain connects TRBV5-6 to TRBJ1-1; D gene uncertain. Germline V CDR1 and CDR2: SGHDT, YYEEEE. Trimming left V 4 bases short and J 7 bases short, with 11 bases between. The CDR3 extends over 12 amino acids. The CDR3 sequence is CASSLELNEAFF. CDR3 coding DNA: TGTGCCAGCAGCCTCGAGTTGAATGAAGCTTTCTTT.

The gene calls are TRBV7-2 and TRBJ1-2; D perhaps matches TRBD1 (5 bases). V lost 2 bases and J lost 0, with 16 bases in between. Germline V gene lookup returns CDR1 SGHTA and CDR2 FQGNSA. This CDR3 is built from 17 residues. CDR3 nucleotide sequence: TGTGCCAGCAGCTTATCCGTTAAACAGGTCTCTAACTATGGCTACACCTTC. Translation gives CASSLSVKQVSNYGYTF.

The rearrangement uses TRBV18 and TRBJ1-1; 7 bases are a match to TRBD1. With 6 bases clipped from V and 5 bases from J, the junction kept 6 bases outside the gene matches. This CDR3 has 13 amino acids. Germline V gives CDR1 KGHSH, CDR2 LQKENI. CDR3 bases: TGTGCCAGCTCCGCGACAGGGATGACTGAAGCTTTCTTT. It yields the protein CASSATGMTEAFF. Full variable domain (outside the CDR3, taken from reference TRBV18 and TRBJ1-1): NAGVMQNPRHLVRRRGQEARLRCSPMKGHSHVYWYRQLPEEGLKFMVYLQKENIIDESGMPKERFSAEFPKEGPSILRIQQVVRGDSAAYFCASSATGMTEAFFGQGTRLTVV.

The chain couples TRBV4-2 to TRBJ2-7, with 9 bases lining up with TRBD2. Trimming at V came to 0 bases and at J to 0 bases, leaving 18 bases not matched to a gene. This CDR3 has 21 residues. The germline gives CDR1 LGHNA, CDR2 YNFKEQ. The CDR3 DNA reads TGTGCCAGCAGCCAAGATACCGGCGGGCTGAAACTAGCGGGTGCCTCCTACGAGCAGTACTTC. Translated: CASSQDTGGLKLAGASYEQYF.

This sequence joins TRBV6-6 and TRBJ1-3; D gene uncertain. The CDR3 contains 12 residues. Germline values: CDR1 MNHNY, CDR2 SVGAGI (reference sequence). Trimming removed 2 bases from V and 8 bases from J, with 7 bases in between. CDR3 residues: CASSYKKDTIYF. Here the CDR3 DNA reads TGTGCCAGCAGTTACAAAAAGGACACCATATATTTT.